The clone carrying this T cell receptor beta chain has just a few counts. This record comes from a study of blood T cells in healthy people across ages. Germline-derived CDR1 and CDR2 are MNHNY and SVGAGI (reference sequence). The V gene lost 2 bases and the J gene lost 8 bases, with 13 bases spanning the gap. This CDR3 contains 15 residues. Combining a sample-barcoded 5' primer with a J-beta primer mix, a second PCR ran for roughly 6 to 12 cycles. MiXCR was run by TCRdb on the 5' RACE reads, yielding one entry per CDR3 protein. Here the sample spans about 1 million distinct CDR3 sequences, roughly 45% being singletons.

This TCR came from a woman aged 60-75 years in good health. The genes are TRBV6-6 and TRBJ1-6; D gene unclear. Sequencing was performed on blood. The CDR3 here is CASSYTGLGDSPLHF. The CDR3 DNA reads as TGTGCCAGCAGTTACACTGGCCTTGGCGATTCACCCCTCCACTTT.